Presented here are 30 T cell receptor beta chains from one specimen sequenced in a study of blood T cells in healthy people across ages. Then a second PCR, running roughly 7 to 11 cycles, was carried out with a sample-barcoded 5' primer and a J-beta primer mix. In TCRdb, the 5' RACE reads were re-called with MiXCR into one record per CDR3 protein. This sample has approximately 800,000 distinct CDR3 sequences, with 20% to 30% found just once. A further study also used this sample, focusing on T cells of mothers and their children.

The sequenced sample consisted of blood. These receptors originate from a boy aged 10-17 years in good health.

This chain joins TRBV6-2 or TRBV6-3 and TRBJ2-7; TRBD1 aligns across 9 bases. CDR1 and CDR2 (germline): MNHEY, SVGEGT. The CDR3 spans 15 residues. After removal of 0 bases from V and 1 base from J, the junction contained 1 base not matched to a gene. CDR3 bases: TGTGCCAGCAGTTACTCGGACAGGGGTTCCTACGAGCAGTACTTC. Translated: CASSYSDRGSYEQYF.

This clonotype was recorded at least ten times. The V and J genes are TRBV5-5 and TRBJ1-2; weak D call: TRBD1 (6 bases). V was clipped by 0 bases and J by 4 bases, with 7 bases between them. Germline V gives CDR1 SGHKS, CDR2 YYEKEE (reference sequence). The CDR3 has 13 amino acids. In nucleotides, the CDR3 is TGTGCCAGCAGCTTGGGCAGGGGCTATGGCTACACCTTC. Encoded protein: CASSLGRGYGYTF.

The chain is built from TRBV28 and TRBJ2-5; 7 bases align to TRBD2. This CDR3 is 17 amino acids long. V lost 4 bases to trimming and J lost 5 bases; unmatched junction nucleotides: 16. Germline V gives CDR1 MDHEN, CDR2 SYDVKM. CDR3 nucleotide sequence: TGTGCCAGCAGTTCCACTAGAAGCGGGGCAATCAGGGAGACCCAGTACTTC. As protein: CASSSTRSGAIRETQYF.

This rearrangement joins TRBV18 to TRBJ2-1; 9 bases fit TRBD2. The better agreement between TRBJ2-5 and the DNA end casts doubt on the J call. The germline V gene encodes CDR1 KGHSH and CDR2 LQKENI. This CDR3 is 17 amino acids long. CDR3 residues: CASSALGTSRTPETQYF. As DNA, the CDR3 is TGTGCCAGCTCAGCACTTGGGACTAGCAGGACCCCAGAGACCCAGTACTTC.

The V call is TRBV4-3, the J call TRBJ2-1, with D uncertain. Germline loops: CDR1 LGHNA, CDR2 YSLEER. The CDR3 spans 17 residues. The ends were cut back, 0 bases at V and 0 bases at J, with 12 bases in the middle. For the CDR3, the DNA is TGCGCCAGCAGCCAAGATAGGGCAGCGAGCTCCTACAATGAGCAGTTCTTC. Amino acids: CASSQDRAASSYNEQFF.

The sample holds one count of this clonotype. This CDR3 reads CASSFVRVAGNTIYF. The CDR3 DNA sequence: TGTGCCAGCAGTTTCGTCAGGGTTGCTGGAAACACCATATATTTT. The chain employs TRBV28 and TRBJ1-3; possibly TRBD1 for D (5 bases). Germline CDR1 MDHEN, CDR2 SYDVKM. Trimming pared 3 bases from V and 2 bases from J, leaving 11 bases between. This CDR3 spans 15 amino acids.

The chain uses TRBV3-1 and TRBJ2-6; TRBD1 is a possible D gene (6 bases). The V end was cut by 8 bases, the J end by 1 base, with 15 bases between. Germline lookup yields CDR1 LGHDT and CDR2 YNNKEL (reference sequence). The CDR3 sequence is 16 residues long. CDR3: CASSAGVASGANVLTF. The CDR3 DNA is TGTGCCAGCTCAGCAGGGGTAGCTTCTGGGGCCAACGTCCTGACTTTC.

This clonotype was seen more than once but under ten times. J is TRBJ2-3 and V is TRBV29-1; tentative D call: TRBD1 (6 bases). The ends were cut back, 8 bases at V and 4 bases at J, with 16 bases in the middle. The CDR3 totals 13 residues. Germline CDR1 reads SQVTM; CDR2 reads ANQGSEA. As DNA, the CDR3 is TGCAGCTTAGAAAAACAGGGCCCAGATACGCAGTATTTT. This translates into CSLEKQGPDTQYF.

This chain joins TRBV20-1 and TRBJ2-2; 7 bases are shared with TRBD2. This CDR3 comprises 16 residues. Germline V gene lookup returns CDR1 DFQATT and CDR2 SNEGSKA (reference sequence). V was pared by 5 bases and J by 3 bases, with 12 bases of the junction left unmatched. The CDR3 sequence: CSADQTSGIYTGELFF. CDR3 DNA: TGCAGTGCTGATCAAACAAGCGGGATATACACCGGGGAGCTGTTTTTT.

A few counts support this clonotype. This chain links TRBV6-5 with TRBJ1-1; D remains ambiguous. This CDR3 is built from 15 residues. V was pared by 5 bases and J by 0 bases, with 13 bases between. The germline CDR1 and CDR2 sequences are MNHEY and SVGAGI. CDR3 sequence: CASSADDRVNTEAFF. CDR3 nucleotide sequence: TGTGCCAGCAGTGCGGACGATAGAGTGAACACTGAAGCTTTCTTT.

This sequence joins TRBV7-8 and TRBJ2-7, with 9 bases fitting TRBD1. J gave up 2 bases and V 5 bases, and 7 bases lay outside the gene matches. Germline CDR1 reads SGHVS; CDR2 reads FQNEAQ. The CDR3 contains 15 residues. CDR3 nucleotides: TGTGCCAGCAGCGCTTCCGGGACAGGGACCTACGAGCAGTACTTC. This codes for CASSASGTGTYEQYF.

This sequence joins TRBV28 and TRBJ1-1, with D perhaps matching TRBD1 (6 bases). Trimming removed 3 bases from V and 4 bases from J, with 12 bases in between. Germline loops: CDR1 MDHEN, CDR2 SYDVKM. CDR3 length equals 14 residues. The CDR3 protein is CASSFAGGPTEAFF. In DNA form, the CDR3 reads TGTGCCAGCAGTTTTGCGGGGGGGCCCACTGAAGCTTTCTTT.

This sequence joins TRBV7-2 and TRBJ2-3; D might be TRBD1 (6 bases). From germline, CDR1 is SGHTA and CDR2 FQGNSA. This CDR3 has 17 residues. Trimming removed 5 bases from V and 2 bases from J, with 20 bases in between. The CDR3 DNA reads as TGTGCCAGCAGCCACAGGGTTGGGACGGCCCCCACAGATACGCAGTATTTT. Translation: CASSHRVGTAPTDTQYF.

V usage is TRBV4-3 and J usage is TRBJ2-3, with 14 bases that match TRBD2. The CDR3 spans 17 residues. Germline V gene data show CDR1 as LGHNA and CDR2 as YSLEER. V lost 4 bases, J lost 4 bases, and 7 bases stayed unmatched. The CDR3 protein is CASSRGTSGRMADTQYF. Written as DNA, the CDR3 is TGCGCCAGCAGCCGCGGGACTAGCGGGAGAATGGCAGATACGCAGTATTTT.

This clonotype was seen a few times. The genes are TRBV7-2 and TRBJ2-1; 13 nucleotides line up with TRBD2. Germline assignment: CDR1 SGHTA and CDR2 FQGNSA. The CDR3 has 17 amino acids. V gave up 2 bases and J gave up 6 bases; unmatched junction bases: 7. DNA for the CDR3: TGTGCCAGCAGCTTACGGGGAGGGACTAGCGGGATCAATGAGCAGTTCTTC. Protein sequence: CASSLRGGTSGINEQFF. The full variable domain, rest sourced from reference TRBV7-2 and TRBJ2-1, is GAGVSQSPSNKVTEKGKDVELRCDPISGHTALYWYRQSLGQGLEFLIYFQGNSAPDKSGLPSDRFSAERTGGSVSTLTIQRTQQEDSAVYLCASSLRGGTSGINEQFFGPGTRLTVL.

This clonotype was seen a few times. The chain employs TRBV6-5 and TRBJ1-1; D call uncertain. V lost 3 bases and J 1 base, leaving 15 bases between the germline ends. Looked up from germline, CDR1 is MNHEY and CDR2 is SVGAGI. The length of the CDR3 is 16 residues. For the CDR3, the DNA is TGTGCCAGCAGTTATAATCTGGGAGTTGAGAACACTGAAGCTTTCTTT. Amino acid sequence: CASSYNLGVENTEAFF.

This clonotype was observed a handful of times. The chain joins TRBV20-1 to TRBJ1-5; perhaps TRBD1 as D (5 bases). From germline, CDR1 is DFQATT and CDR2 SNEGSKA (reference sequence). This CDR3 spans 13 amino acids. Between the trimmed V and J ends, which lost 5 bases and 2 bases, there was a span of 10 bases. DNA for the CDR3: TGCAGTGCTGGGGGATGGGGCAATCAGCCCCAGCATTTT. Translated, it gives CSAGGWGNQPQHF.

This chain connects TRBV6-6 to TRBJ2-3; TRBD2 matches at 8 bases. There are 14 residues in the CDR3. Germline CDR1 reads MNHNY; CDR2 reads SVGAGI (reference sequence). J lost 2 bases, V lost 6 bases, and 4 bases had no gene match. The CDR3 coding sequence is TGTGCCAGCAGACAAGCGGGGGTCACAGATACGCAGTATTTT. Translating it yields CASRQAGVTDTQYF.

This clonotype was picked up a small number of times. The V gene is TRBV7-6, the J gene TRBJ1-6, with D maybe TRBD1 (5 bases). CDR1 and CDR2 (germline): SGHVS, FNYEAQ. Trimming removed 1 base from V and 2 bases from J, with 18 bases in between. The CDR3 consists of 19 residues. This CDR3 reads CASSLEVPGTQAYNSPLHF. The CDR3 nucleotides are TGTGCCAGCAGCTTAGAGGTTCCGGGGACCCAAGCCTATAATTCACCCCTCCACTTT.

V usage is TRBV19 and J usage is TRBJ1-1, with 8 bases fitting TRBD1. CDR1 is LNHDA and CDR2 is SQIVND in the germline V gene (reference sequence). The CDR3 covers 13 residues. Trimming at V came to 7 bases and at J to 4 bases, leaving 5 bases not matched to a gene. CDR3 in DNA: TGTGCCAGTAACCGGGACAGGAGCACTGAAGCTTTCTTT. Protein sequence: CASNRDRSTEAFF.

The sample holds a few counts of this clonotype. V gene TRBV7-2 combines with J gene TRBJ2-7, with 7 bases matching TRBD2. Germline assignment: CDR1 SGHTA and CDR2 FQGNSA. Trimming cost V 0 bases and J 7 bases; bases outside gene matches: 15. The CDR3 has 17 amino acids. CDR3 in DNA: TGTGCCAGCAGCTTAGCTGGGGTGGGGCTAGCGGCTTCGGAGCAGTACTTC. Its protein product is CASSLAGVGLAASEQYF. Drawing the rest from reference TRBV7-2 and TRBJ2-7, the complete variable domain is GAGVSQSPSNKVTEKGKDVELRCDPISGHTALYWYRQSLGQGLEFLIYFQGNSAPDKSGLPSDRFSAERTGGSVSTLTIQRTQQEDSAVYLCASSLAGVGLAASEQYFGPGTRLTVT.

The chain couples TRBV11-2 to TRBJ2-5, with 8 bases aligning to TRBD2. Germline-derived CDR1 and CDR2 are SGHAT and FQNNGV. The trim removed 0 bases at V and 3 bases at J, leaving 0 bases unmatched. The CDR3 has 14 amino acids. The CDR3 reads CASSLELAEETQYF. The CDR3 DNA reads TGTGCCAGCAGCTTAGAACTAGCGGAAGAGACCCAGTACTTC.

This clonotype appeared a few times. The rearrangement joins TRBV4-2 to TRBJ2-5; TRBD1 aligns across 9 bases. The DNA matches TRBJ2-7 better at its end, which makes the J call doubtful. The germline V gene has CDR1 LGHNA and CDR2 YNFKEQ. The CDR3 runs 17 residues. For the CDR3, the DNA is TGTGCCAGCAGCCAAGCCCCCCAAGGACAGGGGATCTACGAGCAGTACTTC. Translated, it gives CASSQAPQGQGIYEQYF.

This chain uses TRBV5-5 with TRBJ2-5; no definite D call. The CDR3 spans 14 residues. V shed 4 bases and J shed 5 bases, with 15 bases lying between them. CDR1 is SGHKS, CDR2 YYEKEE, per germline (reference sequence). The chain's CDR3 is CASSLFRVRETQYF. As DNA, the CDR3 is TGTGCCAGCAGCCTCTTTCGGGTACGGGAGACCCAGTACTTC.

The rearrangement joins TRBV27 to TRBJ2-7; tentatively, D is TRBD1 (6 bases). The CDR3 totals 16 residues. Germline CDR1 is MNHEY and CDR2 is SMNVEV (reference sequence). V gave up 0 bases and J gave up 3 bases, with 15 bases separating them. The CDR3 region has the DNA TGTGCCAGCAGTTTATCCCGACAGGTCCTCAACTACGAGCAGTACTTC. Translation gives CASSLSRQVLNYEQYF.

This clonotype was observed a few times. The chain couples TRBV9 to TRBJ2-2; the D call may be TRBD1 or TRBD2 (6 bases each). Between the trimmed V and J ends, which lost 5 bases and 4 bases, there was a span of 12 bases. The CDR3 is made up of 14 amino acids. Germline V lookup: CDR1 SGDLS, CDR2 YYNGEE. CDR3 nucleotides: TGTGCCAGCAGGGCCACGGGGGCCACCGGGGAGCTGTTTTTT. Its translation: CASRATGATGELFF.

This chain links TRBV4-3 with TRBJ1-4; TRBD1 matches 9 bases. CDR3 size: 13 residues. J was trimmed by 11 bases and V by 6 bases; bases with no gene match: 7. Germline V gene lookup returns CDR1 LGHNA and CDR2 YSLEER. CDR3 region: CASRGTGRQKLFF. In DNA, the CDR3 is TGCGCCAGCAGGGGGACAGGGAGGCAGAAACTGTTTTTT.

This clonotype was counted only a few times. The rearrangement links TRBV6-6 to TRBJ2-5; 7 nucleotides line up with TRBD2. The CDR3 loop spans 15 amino acids. Germline CDR1 reads MNHNY; CDR2 reads SVGAGI (reference sequence). J gave up 5 bases and V 0 bases, and 6 bases lay outside the gene matches. The DNA of the CDR3 is TGTGCCAGCAGTTACTCTGGGGAGGGTTTTGAGACCCAGTACTTC. Translating gives CASSYSGEGFETQYF.

This clonotype has a handful of counts. The chain joins TRBV6-2 or TRBV6-3 to TRBJ2-7; D unclear. This CDR3 region has 17 residues. CDR1 is MNHEY, CDR2 SVGEGT, per germline. Trimming stripped 2 bases from V and 1 base from J, with 18 bases between. CDR3 loop: CASSYRFSGLTSYEQYF. The CDR3 DNA sequence: TGTGCCAGCAGTTACAGATTTTCGGGTCTTACGTCCTACGAGCAGTACTTC.

The rearrangement links TRBV18 to TRBJ2-1, with 9 bases lining up with TRBD1. J was trimmed by 2 bases and V by 5 bases; bases with no gene match: 4. This CDR3 is built from 15 residues. CDR1 KGHSH and CDR2 LQKENI come from the germline V gene. The chain's CDR3 is CASSSGTGPYNEQFF. For the CDR3, the DNA is TGTGCCAGCTCATCGGGGACAGGGCCCTACAATGAGCAGTTCTTC.